This T cell receptor beta chain comes out of a study of blood T cell repertoires in COVID-19. Background on the study: COVID-19 samples from acute and convalescent phases originated in the United States, Italy and Spain. Sample material is recorded as cDNA or gDNA derived from T cells, B-cell-depleted T cells, or PBMCs.

Sequencing was performed with immunoSEQ multiplex PCR; in TCRdb, only in-frame clones are kept and a portion is missing. The profile shows more than 110,000 clones, around three quarters of them singletons. Trimming cost V 1 base and J 7 bases, with 6 bases left between them. This CDR3 has 12 residues. The V and J genes are TRBV12-3 or TRBV12-4 and TRBJ2-3, with D possibly matching TRBD1 (5 bases). The material sequenced was peripheral blood. The sequence was collected from a man aged 60 to 75 with acute or convalescent COVID-19. The CDR3 protein is CASSLGQYTQYF. The DNA of the CDR3 is TGTGCCAGCAGTTTAGGACAGTATACGCAGTATTTT.